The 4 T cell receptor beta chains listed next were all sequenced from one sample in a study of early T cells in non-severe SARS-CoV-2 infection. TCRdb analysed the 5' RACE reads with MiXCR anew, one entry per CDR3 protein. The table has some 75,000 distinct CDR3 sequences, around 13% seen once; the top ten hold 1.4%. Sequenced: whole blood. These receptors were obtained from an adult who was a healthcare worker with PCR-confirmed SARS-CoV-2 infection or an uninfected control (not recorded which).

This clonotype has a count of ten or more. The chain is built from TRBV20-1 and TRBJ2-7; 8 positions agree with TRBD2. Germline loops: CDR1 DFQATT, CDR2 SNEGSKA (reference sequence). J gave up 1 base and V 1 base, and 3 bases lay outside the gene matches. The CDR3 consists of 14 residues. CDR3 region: CSARGLASSYEQYF. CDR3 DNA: TGCAGTGCTAGAGGACTAGCGTCTTCCTACGAGCAGTACTTC.

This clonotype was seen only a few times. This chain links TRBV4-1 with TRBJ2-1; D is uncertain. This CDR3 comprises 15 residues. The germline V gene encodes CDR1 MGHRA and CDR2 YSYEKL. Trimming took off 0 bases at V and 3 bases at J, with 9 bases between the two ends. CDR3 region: CASSQEWSVYNEQFF. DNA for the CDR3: TGCGCCAGCAGCCAAGAATGGTCCGTCTACAATGAGCAGTTCTTC.

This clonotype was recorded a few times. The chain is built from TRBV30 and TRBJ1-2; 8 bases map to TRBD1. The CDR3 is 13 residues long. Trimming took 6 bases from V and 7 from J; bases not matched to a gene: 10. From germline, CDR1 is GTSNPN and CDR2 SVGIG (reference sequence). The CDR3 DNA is TGTGCCTGCCCGGGACAGGAACTTTTTGGCTACACCTTC. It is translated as CACPGQELFGYTF.

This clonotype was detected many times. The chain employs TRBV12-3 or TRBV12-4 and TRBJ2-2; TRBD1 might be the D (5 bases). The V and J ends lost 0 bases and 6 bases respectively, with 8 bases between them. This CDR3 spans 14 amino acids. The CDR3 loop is CASSLARAAGELFF. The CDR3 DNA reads TGTGCCAGCAGTTTAGCCAGGGCCGCCGGGGAGCTGTTTTTT.